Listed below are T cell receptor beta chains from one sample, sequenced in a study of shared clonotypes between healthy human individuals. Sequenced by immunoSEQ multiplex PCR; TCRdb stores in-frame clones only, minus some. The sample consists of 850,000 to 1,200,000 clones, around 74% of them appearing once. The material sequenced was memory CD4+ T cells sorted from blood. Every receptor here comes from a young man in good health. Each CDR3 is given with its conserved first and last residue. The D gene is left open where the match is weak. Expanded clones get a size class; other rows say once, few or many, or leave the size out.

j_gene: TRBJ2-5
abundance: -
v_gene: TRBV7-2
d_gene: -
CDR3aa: CASGWTQETQYF
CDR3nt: TGTGCCAGCGGATGGACACAAGAGACCCAGTACTTC

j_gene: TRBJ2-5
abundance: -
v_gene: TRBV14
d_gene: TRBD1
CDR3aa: CASSPAGTGRAYF
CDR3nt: TGTGCCAGCAGCCCCGCCGGGACAGGGAGGGCGTACTTC

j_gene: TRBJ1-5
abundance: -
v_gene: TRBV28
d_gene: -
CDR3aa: CASRPGGGSNQPQHF
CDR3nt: TGTGCCAGCAGACCCGGGGGGGGCAGCAATCAGCCCCAGCATTTT

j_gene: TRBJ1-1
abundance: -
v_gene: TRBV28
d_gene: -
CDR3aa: CATGHLNTEAFF
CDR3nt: TGTGCCACGGGGCACTTGAACACTGAAGCTTTCTTT

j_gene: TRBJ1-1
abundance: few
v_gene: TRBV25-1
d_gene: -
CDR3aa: CASSRTDQPEAFF
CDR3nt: TGTGCCAGCAGCCGGACAGACCAACCTGAAGCTTTCTTT

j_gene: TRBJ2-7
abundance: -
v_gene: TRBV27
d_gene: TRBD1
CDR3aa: CASSLVGTGSYEQYF
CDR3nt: TGTGCCAGCAGTTTGGTCGGGACAGGCTCCTACGAGCAGTACTTC

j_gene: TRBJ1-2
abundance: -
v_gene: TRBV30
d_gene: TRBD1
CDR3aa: CAWSGGDSNNYGYTF
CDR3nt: TGTGCCTGGAGTGGCGGGGACAGCAATAACTATGGCTACACCTTC

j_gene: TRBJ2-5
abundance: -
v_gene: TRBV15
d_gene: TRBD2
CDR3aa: CATSRDPNSGSETQYF
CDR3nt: TGTGCCACCAGCAGAGATCCTAATAGCGGGAGTGAGACCCAGTACTTC

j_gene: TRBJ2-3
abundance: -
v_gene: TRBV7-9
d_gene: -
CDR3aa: CASSLVAGTDTQYF
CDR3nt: TGTGCCAGCAGCTTAGTCGCGGGGACAGATACGCAGTATTTT

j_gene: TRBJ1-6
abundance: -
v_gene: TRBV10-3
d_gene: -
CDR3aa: CAISESGLQNSPLHF
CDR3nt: TGTGCCATCAGTGAGTCAGGACTCCAGAATTCACCCCTCCACTTT

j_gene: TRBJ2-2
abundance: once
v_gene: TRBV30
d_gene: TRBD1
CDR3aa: CAWRDRGLGNTGELFF
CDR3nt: TGTGCCTGGAGGGACAGGGGGCTTGGAAACACCGGGGAGCTGTTTTTT

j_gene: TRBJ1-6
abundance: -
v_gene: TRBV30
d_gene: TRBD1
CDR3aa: CAWRRTGTASPLHF
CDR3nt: TGTGCCTGGAGGAGGACAGGGACGGCATCACCCCTCCACTTT

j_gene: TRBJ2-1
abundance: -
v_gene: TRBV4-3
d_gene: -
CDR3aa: CASSQTLTYNEQFF
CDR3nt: TGCGCCAGCAGCCAAACGCTGACCTACAATGAGCAGTTCTTC

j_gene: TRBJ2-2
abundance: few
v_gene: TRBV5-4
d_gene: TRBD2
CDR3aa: CASSSGVAGITGELFF
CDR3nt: TGTGCCAGCAGCTCCGGGGTAGCGGGGATAACCGGGGAGCTGTTTTTT

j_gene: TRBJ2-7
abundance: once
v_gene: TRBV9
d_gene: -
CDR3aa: CASSLGGVGSHYEQYF
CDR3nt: TGTGCCAGCAGCCTAGGAGGGGTGGGGAGTCACTACGAGCAGTACTTC

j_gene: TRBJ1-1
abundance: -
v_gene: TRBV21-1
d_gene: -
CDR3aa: CASSKQRQLNTEAFF
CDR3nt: TGTGCCAGCAGCAAACAGAGGCAGCTTAACACTGAAGCTTTCTTT

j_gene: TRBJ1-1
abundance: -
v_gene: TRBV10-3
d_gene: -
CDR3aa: CAISEQGSMVGTEAFF
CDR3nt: TGTGCCATCAGTGAACAGGGTAGCATGGTGGGCACTGAAGCTTTCTTT

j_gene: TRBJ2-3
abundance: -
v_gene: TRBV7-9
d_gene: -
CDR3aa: CASSLATRSDTQYF
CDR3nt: TGTGCCAGCAGCTTAGCGACCAGGTCAGATACGCAGTATTTT

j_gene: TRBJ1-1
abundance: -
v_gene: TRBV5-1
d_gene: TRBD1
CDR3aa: CASSLAGDRGSPEAFF
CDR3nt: TGCGCCAGCAGCTTGGCTGGGGACAGGGGGTCCCCTGAAGCTTTCTTT

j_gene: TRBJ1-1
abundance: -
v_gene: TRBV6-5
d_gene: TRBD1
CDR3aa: CASSQDRGTEAFF
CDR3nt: TGTGCCAGCAGTCAGGACAGGGGCACTGAAGCTTTCTTT

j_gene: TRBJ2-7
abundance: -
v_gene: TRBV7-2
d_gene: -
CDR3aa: CASSSRGTYEQYF
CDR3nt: TGTGCCAGCTCTTCACGCGGTACCTACGAGCAGTACTTC

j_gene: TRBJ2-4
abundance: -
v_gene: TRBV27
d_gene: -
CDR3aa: CASRGARLGNIQYF
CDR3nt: TGTGCCAGCAGAGGGGCGCGCTTGGGGAACATTCAGTACTTC

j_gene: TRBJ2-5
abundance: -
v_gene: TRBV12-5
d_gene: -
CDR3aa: CASQGETQYF
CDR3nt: TGTGCTAGCCAGGGGGAGACCCAGTACTTC

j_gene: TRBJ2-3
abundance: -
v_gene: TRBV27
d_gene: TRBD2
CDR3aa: CASSRTSGGAGIYF
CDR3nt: TGTGCCAGCAGCAGGACTAGCGGGGGGGCAGGGATCTATTTT

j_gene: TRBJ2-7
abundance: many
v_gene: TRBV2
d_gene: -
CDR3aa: CASSESSIGLGYEQYF
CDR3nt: TGTGCCAGCAGTGAATCGAGTATAGGGTTAGGGTACGAGCAGTACTTC

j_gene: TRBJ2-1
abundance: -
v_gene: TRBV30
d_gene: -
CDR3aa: CAWGGSYNEQFF
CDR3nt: TGTGCCTGGGGGGGGTCCTACAATGAGCAGTTCTTC

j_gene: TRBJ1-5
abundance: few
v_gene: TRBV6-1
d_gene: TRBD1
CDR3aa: CASREGQGQPQHF
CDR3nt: TGTGCCAGCAGGGAGGGACAGGGTCAGCCCCAGCATTTT

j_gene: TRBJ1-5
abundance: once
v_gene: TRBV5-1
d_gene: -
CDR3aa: CASSLGGHFGQPQHF
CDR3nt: TGCGCCAGCAGCTTGGGAGGACACTTCGGTCAGCCCCAGCATTTT

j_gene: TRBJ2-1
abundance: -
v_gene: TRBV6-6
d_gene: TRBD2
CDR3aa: CASTGAGASYNEQFF
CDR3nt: TGTGCCAGCACCGGAGCGGGAGCTTCCTACAATGAGCAGTTCTTC

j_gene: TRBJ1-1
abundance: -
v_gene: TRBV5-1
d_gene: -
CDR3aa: CASSYQSNTEAFF
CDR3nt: TGCGCCAGCAGCTATCAGTCGAACACTGAAGCTTTCTTT

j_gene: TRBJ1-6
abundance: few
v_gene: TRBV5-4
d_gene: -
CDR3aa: CASSWATGTGSPLHF
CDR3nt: TGTGCCAGCAGCTGGGCGACAGGAACTGGGTCACCCCTCCACTTT

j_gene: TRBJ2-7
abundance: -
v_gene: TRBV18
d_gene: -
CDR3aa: CASSRVEGSYEQYF
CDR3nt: TGTGCCAGCTCACGGGTCGAGGGGTCGTACGAGCAGTACTTC

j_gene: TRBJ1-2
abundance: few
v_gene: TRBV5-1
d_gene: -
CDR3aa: CASSLPGTTGYTF
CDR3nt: TGCGCCAGCAGCTTACCCGGGACGACCGGCTACACCTTC

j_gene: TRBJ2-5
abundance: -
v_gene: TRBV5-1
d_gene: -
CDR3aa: CASSLGGGQETQYF
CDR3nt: TGCGCCAGCAGCTTGGGGGGCGGCCAAGAGACCCAGTACTTC

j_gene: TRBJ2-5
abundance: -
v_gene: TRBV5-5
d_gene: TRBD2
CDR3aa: CASSSGLAGGETQYF
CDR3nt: TGTGCCAGCAGCTCAGGACTAGCGGGAGGAGAGACCCAGTACTTC